These 3 T cell receptor beta chains came from one sample sequenced in a study of human T cells and chemical hapten exposure. Using its own MiXCR run on the RACE reads, TCRdb lists one record per CDR3 protein. Of tens of thousands of distinct CDR3 sequences detected, about 10% appear once; the ten largest clones hold roughly 4.2%. The time point is: patch test 1, 2 weeks after DPC sensitization. Treatment: therapeutic diphenylcyclopropenone sensitization with weekly scalp DPC. Source: whole blood, taken in connection with sensitization to the hapten diphenylcyclopropenone (DPC). These receptors all stem from a woman aged 45-60 years with alopecia areata. Some clones in this sample may be carry-over from other donors' samples.

This clonotype came up many times. This rearrangement joins TRBV29-1 to TRBJ2-5, with a possible D match to TRBD2 (7 bases). V was pared by 4 bases and J by 5 bases, with 14 bases between. This CDR3 has 13 residues. Germline CDR1 is SQVTM and CDR2 is ANQGSEA. The CDR3 spells CSVGRGAIETQYF. CDR3 nucleotides: TGCAGCGTTGGCCGGGGGGCGATCGAGACCCAGTACTTC.

This sequence joins TRBV21-1 and TRBJ2-1; TRBD2, the table's D call, was not compared with the DNA. TRBV21-1 represents a pseudogene. The CDR3 spans 18 residues. CDR3 sequence reads: CASSRPTSLASWFNEQFF. The DNA of the CDR3 is TGTGCCAGCAGCAGACCTACCTCACTAGCGTCCTGGTTCAATGAGCAGTTCTTC.

This clonotype showed up just a few times. This chain uses TRBV28 with TRBJ2-1; the match to TRBD2 covers 11 bases. With V trimmed by 6 bases and J by 6 bases, 10 bases remained unmatched. CDR1 and CDR2 (germline): MDHEN, SYDVKM. This CDR3 spans 16 amino acids. CDR3: CASRGRGLAELNEQFF. The CDR3 coding sequence is TGTGCCAGCAGGGGGCGGGGACTAGCGGAACTCAATGAGCAGTTCTTC.